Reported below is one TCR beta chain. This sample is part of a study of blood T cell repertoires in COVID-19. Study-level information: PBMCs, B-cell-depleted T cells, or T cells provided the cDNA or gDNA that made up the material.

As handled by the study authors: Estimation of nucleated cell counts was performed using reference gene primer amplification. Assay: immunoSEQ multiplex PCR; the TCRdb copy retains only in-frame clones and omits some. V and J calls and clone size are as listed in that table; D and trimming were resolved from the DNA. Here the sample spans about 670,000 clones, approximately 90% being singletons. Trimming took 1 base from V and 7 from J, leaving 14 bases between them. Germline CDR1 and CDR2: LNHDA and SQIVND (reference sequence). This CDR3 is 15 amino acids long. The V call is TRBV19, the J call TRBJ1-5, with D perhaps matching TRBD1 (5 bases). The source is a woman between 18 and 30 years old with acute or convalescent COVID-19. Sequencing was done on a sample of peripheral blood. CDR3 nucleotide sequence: TGTGCCAGTAGTATAGTTTGGCCAGGGAAGCAGCCCCAGCATTTT. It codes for CASSIVWPGKQPQHF.